The TCR beta chain under discussion was sequenced for a study of CD8 T cells in Susac syndrome. When the RNA was reverse transcribed, random hexamers were used with an input of about 0.45 to 1 ug. The method of amplification for TCR beta CDR3 was immunoSEQ multiplex PCR, covering 54 Vbeta and 13 Jbeta. TCRdb fed the immunoSEQ multiplex PCR reads into MiXCR, producing one record per CDR3 protein. The repertoire holds 160,000 or so distinct CDR3 sequences, with less than 95% as singletons. This clonotype was recorded once. TCR beta sequencing was performed on blood CD8+ and CD4+ T cells. The patients serving as multiple sclerosis controls were treatment-naive. They had stable or active relapsing-remitting disease and fulfilled revised McDonald criteria. The TEMRA cells underwent FACS enrichment, while the CD8+ and CD4+ T cells underwent negative isolation. Between the trimmed V and J ends, which lost 3 bases and 4 bases, there was a span of 12 bases. Germline CDR1 and CDR2: SEHNR and FQNEAQ (reference sequence). The CDR3 has 14 residues.

This TCR derives from a human donor with multiple sclerosis. The source material was CD4+ T cells from PBMCs. The V gene is TRBV7-9, the J gene TRBJ1-1; tentatively, D is TRBD1 (6 bases). The CDR3 bases are TGTGCCAGCAGCTTCGGAACAGGGAGCACTGAAGCTTTCTTT. Protein: CASSFGTGSTEAFF. Full variable domain (rest looked up from reference TRBV7-9 and TRBJ1-1): DTGVSQNPRHKITKRGQNVTFRCDPISEHNRLYWYRQTLGQGPEFLTYFQNEAQLEKSRLLSDRFSAERPKGSFSTLEIQRTEQGDSAMYLCASSFGTGSTEAFFGQGTRLTVV.